Here is one T cell receptor (beta chain) with its context. Its antigen is undetermined. Per germline, CDR1 SGHRS and CDR2 YFSETQ. With V trimmed by 4 bases and J by 3 bases, 18 bases remained unmatched. This CDR3 has 18 amino acids. These data come from a study of cytomegalovirus exposure and HLA in healthy donors. Study outcomes and limitations: A missense DCLRE1C variant was associated with V- and J-gene trimming of TCR beta chains in a later analysis, and an independent cohort replicated the association. Later on, an analysis found that several of the most significant clusters appeared to be linked to common viral pathogens, which included parvovirus B19. Presence/absence comparisons presumed near-even sequencing depth among donors.

A multiplex PCR was run with 60 Vbeta primers and 13 Jbeta primers. Method: immunoSEQ multiplex PCR; TCRdb's copy keeps in-frame clones and lacks some. The table has roughly 200,000 clones, roughly 79% seen once. The rearrangement uses TRBV5-1 and TRBJ2-7, with 8 nucleotides matching TRBD1. The sequence derives from a man aged 30-40 years in good health and CMV-seronegative. The sequenced material came from PBMCs. The CDR3 sequence is CASSNRQGPSVLFYEQYF. The CDR3 DNA follows: TGCGCCAGCAGCAACCGACAGGGGCCTAGCGTTCTTTTCTACGAGCAGTACTTC.